The entry below describes one T cell receptor beta chain. Its antigen is still unknown. This entry belongs to a study of circulating and synovial CD4+ cells in juvenile arthritis. Notes on the study in general: Overlap with synovium rose as more T cells were sequenced. Circulating pathogenic-like and bulk T cells looked alike by Vbeta family usage.

The V gene lost 1 base and the J gene lost 0 bases, with 10 bases spanning the gap. Germline CDR1 is SGHVS and CDR2 is FQNEAQ. The CDR3 sequence is 15 residues long. Clones were read by immunoSEQ multiplex PCR, and TCRdb kept only the in-frame ones, dropping some. The sample shows some 3,300 clones, 75% to 90% of them seen only once. V is TRBV7-8 and J is TRBJ2-7, with unresolved D. This TCR was sampled from a human donor with juvenile idiopathic arthritis. Material for sequencing was CD4+ T cells from synovial fluid. CDR3 protein: CASSLGSASSYEQYF. CDR3 DNA: TGTGCCAGCAGCTTAGGTTCTGCCAGCTCCTACGAGCAGTACTTC. Complete variable domain (other parts from reference TRBV7-8 and TRBJ2-7): GAGVSQSPRYKVAKRGQDVALRCDPISGHVSLFWYQQALGQGPEFLTYFQNEAQLDKSGLPSDRFFAERPEGSVSTLKIQRTQQEDSAVYLCASSLGSASSYEQYFGPGTRLTVT.